This T cell receptor (beta chain) was profiled in a study of blood T cell repertoires in COVID-19. Assay: immunoSEQ multiplex PCR; the TCRdb copy retains only in-frame clones and omits some. The sample lists roughly 150,000 clones, under 95% occurring once. The germline CDR1 and CDR2 sequences are LGHDT and YNNKEL (reference sequence). V lost 0 bases to trimming and J lost 1 base, with 12 bases between them. The CDR3 covers 16 residues. This sequence was found in a man aged 18 to 29 with COVID-19, enrolled during active disease. V usage is TRBV3-1 (or the pseudogene TRBV3-2) and J usage is TRBJ1-1; no firm D call. The sequencing sample was made of peripheral blood. CDR3 region: CASSQELNTRNTEAFF. As DNA, the CDR3 is TGTGCCAGCAGCCAAGAGTTAAACACAAGGAACACTGAAGCTTTCTTT.